Listed here are 24 T cell receptor beta chains from one sample, sequenced in a study of T cells in Graves' hyperthyroidism and ophthalmopathy. The source material, RNA transcripts, was used to amplify TCR beta CDR3 regions. A set of HTBI primers served as the primers for a first-round RT-PCR of the TCR CDR3. One entry per CDR3 protein, called by TCRdb with MiXCR from the multiplex PCR reads. The sample includes about 550,000 distinct CDR3 sequences, about 20% of them seen just once. Material for sequencing was blood. The receptor source for this set is a man aged 18 to 35 with Graves' hyperthyroidism.

This clonotype was observed at least ten times. The chain is built from TRBV12-5 and TRBJ2-7; D call uncertain. Trimming took 3 bases from V and 0 from J, leaving 6 bases between them. From germline, CDR1 is LGHNT and CDR2 FRNRAP. The CDR3 sequence is 13 residues long. The CDR3 reads CASGFGISYEQYF. The CDR3 nucleotides read TGTGCTAGTGGTTTCGGAATCTCCTACGAGCAGTACTTC. The full variable domain, completed using reference TRBV12-5 and TRBJ2-7, is DARVTQTPRHKVTEMGQEVTMRCQPILGHNTVFWYRQTMMQGLELLAYFRNRAPLDDSGMPKDRFSAEMPDATLATLKIQPSEPRDSAVYFCASGFGISYEQYFGPGTRLTVT.

This clonotype was seen at least ten times. The chain joins TRBV28 to TRBJ2-5; the D gene could be TRBD1 or TRBD2 (6 bases each). The CDR3 is 15 residues long. Germline loops: CDR1 MDHEN, CDR2 SYDVKM. The germline V and J ends were trimmed by 5 bases and 5 bases, with 18 bases remaining between them. DNA of the CDR3: TGTGCCAGCAGTCACACACTAGAAGGGGGGGAGACCCAGTACTTC. It specifies CASSHTLEGGETQYF. Variable domain in full (rest from reference TRBV28 and TRBJ2-5): DVKVTQSSRYLVKRTGEKVFLECVQDMDHENMFWYRQDPGLGLRLIYFSYDVKMKEKGDIPEGYSVSREKKERFSLILESASTNQTSMYLCASSHTLEGGETQYFGPGTRLLVL.

This rearrangement joins TRBV4-2 to TRBJ1-1; D possibly corresponds to TRBD1 (6 bases). V was shortened by 4 bases and J by 1 base, with 13 bases between the two germline ends. The CDR3 covers 15 residues. Germline CDR1 is LGHNA and CDR2 is YNFKEQ. The CDR3 reads CASSLLRGGNTEAFF. The DNA of the CDR3 is TGTGCCAGCAGCCTCTTAAGAGGGGGGAACACTGAAGCTTTCTTT.

This clonotype was seen repeatedly, ten times or more. V gene TRBV6-5 combines with J gene TRBJ2-5; no reliable D call. The CDR3 is 15 amino acids. Germline V gene sequence: CDR1 MNHEY, CDR2 SVGAGI. V lost 0 bases, J lost 6 bases, and 14 bases lay in between. The chain's CDR3 is CASSYSARIGQTQYF. The CDR3 nucleotides are TGTGCCAGCAGTTACTCTGCCAGGATCGGGCAGACCCAGTACTTC.

The chain is built from TRBV19 and TRBJ2-7, with D hard to call. Germline V gene data show CDR1 as LNHDA and CDR2 as SQIVND (reference sequence). The CDR3 is 13 residues long. The V end was cut by 2 bases, the J end by 4 bases, with 9 bases between. The CDR3 nucleotides are TGTGCCAGTAGTATAAACGCAAGATACGAGCAGTACTTC. Amino acids: CASSINARYEQYF.

The chain links TRBV24-1 to TRBJ1-5; tentative D call: TRBD1 (5 bases). This CDR3 contains 14 residues. CDR1 is KGHDR, CDR2 SFDVKD, per germline. V lost 10 bases to trimming and J lost 1 base, with 13 bases between them. CDR3 protein: CATATRGSNQPQHF. For the CDR3, the DNA is TGTGCCACTGCGACACGGGGGAGCAATCAGCCCCAGCATTTT.

Ten or more counts support this clonotype. This rearrangement joins TRBV29-1 to TRBJ2-2; D is unclear. This CDR3 has 11 amino acids. V was clipped by 1 base and J by 7 bases, with 4 bases between them. Looked up from germline, CDR1 is SQVTM and CDR2 is ANQGSEA. CDR3 amino acids: CSVEVIGELFF. The CDR3 region has the DNA TGCAGCGTTGAAGTAATCGGGGAGCTGTTTTTT.

As to this clonotype: One end of the junction does not line up with germline, which may come from a read error. J is TRBJ1-5 and V is TRBV15; TRBD1 matches 7 bases. The CDR3 spans 14 residues. Germline V gene data show CDR1 as LNHNV and CDR2 as YYDKDF (reference sequence). CDR3 DNA: TGTGGCACCAGCTTCAGGGGGTCCAATCAGCCCCAGCATTTT. It encodes CGTSFRGSNQPQHF.

This clonotype occurred many times. The rearrangement links TRBV20-1 to TRBJ2-7; 10 bases line up with TRBD2. The CDR3 consists of 18 residues. The germline V gene has CDR1 DFQATT and CDR2 SNEGSKA (reference sequence). V gave up 2 bases and J gave up 4 bases; unmatched junction bases: 17. CDR3 nucleotide sequence: TGCAGTGCTAGAAACCGGGACGGAAGAACTAGCGGGGCTTACGAGCAGTACTTC. Encoded protein: CSARNRDGRTSGAYEQYF.

J is TRBJ1-5 and V is TRBV6-1; D is uncertain. This CDR3 contains 17 residues. Germline values: CDR1 MNHNS, CDR2 SASEGT. V was cut by 6 bases and J by 0 bases, with 18 bases left in between. CDR3: CASSLTSGSNSNQPQHF. For the CDR3, the DNA is TGTGCCAGCAGCCTAACCTCCGGGAGCAATAGCAATCAGCCCCAGCATTTT.

In its sample, this clonotype was seen many times. The gene calls are TRBV2 and TRBJ1-5; no clear D gene. Germline V gene lookup returns CDR1 SNHLY and CDR2 FYNNEI. Trimming took off 0 bases at V and 7 bases at J, with 7 bases between the two ends. The CDR3 has 13 residues. This CDR3 reads CASSEAAGQPQHF. In DNA form, the CDR3 reads TGTGCCAGCAGTGAAGCGGCGGGGCAGCCCCAGCATTTT.

This clonotype was found many times. The V call is TRBV9, the J call TRBJ2-5, with no clear D. The CDR3 runs 13 residues. The germline V gene has CDR1 SGDLS and CDR2 YYNGEE. The ends were cut back, 0 bases at V and 1 base at J, with 4 bases in the middle. The CDR3 DNA follows: TGTGCCAGCAGCGTAGCGGCCCAAGAGACCCAGTACTTC. This encodes CASSVAAQETQYF.

The chain joins TRBV11-2 to TRBJ2-2, with D perhaps TRBD1 (6 bases). The CDR3 has 17 residues. CDR1 and CDR2 from the germline V gene are SGHAT and FQNNGV. Trimming took 2 bases from V and 6 from J, leaving 19 bases between them. The CDR3 reads CASSLQGRGLGSGELFF. In DNA form, the CDR3 reads TGTGCCAGCAGCTTACAAGGCAGGGGCCTTGGGTCCGGGGAGCTGTTTTTT.

The chain combines TRBV15 with TRBJ2-4; tentatively, D is TRBD1 (5 bases). V was clipped by 3 bases and J by 5 bases, with 14 bases between them. Germline V gene data show CDR1 as LNHNV and CDR2 as YYDKDF (reference sequence). This CDR3 is 15 amino acids long. The CDR3 region is CATSSKGAFQNIQYF. The CDR3 DNA reads as TGTGCCACCAGCAGTAAAGGGGCTTTTCAAAACATTCAGTACTTC.

At least ten counts were recorded for this clonotype. Germline is not matched at one junction end, which may reflect a read error. The V call is TRBV7-8, the J call TRBJ2-5; D is uncertain. This CDR3 has 14 residues. The V gene's germline CDR1 is SGHVS and CDR2 FQNEAQ. Here the CDR3 reads CASSSPSLEWPHYF. In DNA, the CDR3 is TGTGCCAGCAGCTCGCCCTCTCTAGAATGGCCCCACTACTTC. Based on the CDR3 plus reference TRBV7-8 and TRBJ2-5, the full variable domain is GAGVSQSPRYKVAKRGQDVALRCDPISGHVSLFWYQQALGQGPEFLTYFQNEAQLDKSGLPSDRFFAERPEGSVSTLKIQRTQQEDSAVYLCASSSPSLEWPHYFGPGTRLLVL.

Ten or more counts support this clonotype. This rearrangement joins TRBV2 to TRBJ1-2; 8 bases line up with TRBD1. With V trimmed by 2 bases and J by 8 bases, 4 bases remained unmatched. The germline gives CDR1 SNHLY, CDR2 FYNNEI. The CDR3 runs to 13 residues. The CDR3 sequence: CASSERQGFGYTF. CDR3 nucleotides: TGTGCCAGCAGTGAACGACAGGGGTTCGGCTACACCTTC.

This clonotype was recorded at least ten times. The chain couples TRBV6-1 to TRBJ2-7; no definite D call. The CDR3 has 14 amino acids. Trimming removed 6 bases at V and 5 bases at J, with 17 bases between. From germline, CDR1 is MNHNS and CDR2 SASEGT. The CDR3 sequence is CASSPEMYTDEQYF. The CDR3 nucleotides read TGTGCCAGCAGCCCCGAGATGTACACGGACGAGCAGTACTTC.

This clonotype was detected many times. The junction departs from the called germline gene at one end, perhaps through a read error. The chain couples TRBV5-1 to TRBJ2-7; 7 nucleotides align to TRBD1. The CDR3 has 14 residues. Germline CDR1 is SGHRS and CDR2 is YFSETQ. CDR3 region: CASSLGDSSYEQYF. The CDR3 nucleotides read TGTGCCAGCAGTTTAGGGGACAGCTCCTACGAGCAGTACTTC.

The chain carries TRBV20-1 and TRBJ1-2, with D perhaps matching TRBD1 (6 bases). The CDR3 totals 14 residues. V lost 6 bases, J lost 1 base, and 15 bases lay in between. Germline V lookup: CDR1 DFQATT, CDR2 SNEGSKA (reference sequence). CDR3 in DNA: TGCAGTGCCATGAGGACAGATTTTAACTATGGCTACACCTTC. This encodes CSAMRTDFNYGYTF.

The V and J genes are TRBV9 and TRBJ2-7; 7 nucleotides align to TRBD2. Germline CDR1 SGDLS, CDR2 YYNGEE. The CDR3 totals 16 residues. The V gene end was trimmed by 0 bases and the J gene end by 2 bases; junction bases not matched to a gene: 8. As DNA, the CDR3 is TGTGCCAGCAGCGTAGGTTCCGGCGGACTAGCCTACGAGCAGTACTTC. Protein product: CASSVGSGGLAYEQYF.

About this clonotype itself: One junction end disagrees with the germline gene, perhaps due to a read error. This rearrangement joins TRBV12-3 or TRBV12-4 to TRBJ2-5; possible D gene TRBD2, 5 bases. The CDR3 sequence is 13 residues long. Here the CDR3 reads CASSLGLRETKYF. The CDR3 bases are TGTGCCAGCAGTTTAGGTTTGAGGGAGACCAAGTACTTC.

This clonotype was seen more than once but under ten times. The chain uses TRBV9 and TRBJ1-3; D not certain. This CDR3 is 16 amino acids long. Trimming shortened V by 4 bases and J by 2 bases, and 16 bases separated the two germline ends. From germline, CDR1 is SGDLS and CDR2 YYNGEE. The CDR3, as DNA: TGTGCCAGCAGCCCGAGTCCGAAGACGGCTGGAAACACCATATATTTT. Encoded protein: CASSPSPKTAGNTIYF.

The gene calls are TRBV30 and TRBJ2-7, with 8 bases matching TRBD2. J lost 3 bases, V lost 3 bases, and 7 bases had no gene match. The CDR3 length is 14 residues. CDR1 and CDR2 (germline): GTSNPN, SVGIG (reference sequence). The CDR3 sequence: CAWSGREGLYEQYF. CDR3 bases: TGTGCCTGGAGCGGCCGGGAGGGTCTCTACGAGCAGTACTTC.

This clonotype was detected ten times or more. The chain joins TRBV28 to TRBJ1-5, with D perhaps TRBD1 (5 bases). The V end lost 3 bases, the J end lost 0 bases, and 12 bases lay between the germline ends. The length of the CDR3 is 16 residues. Germline CDR1 and CDR2: MDHEN and SYDVKM. The CDR3 DNA follows: TGTGCCAGCAGTTTCGGCGGGGCGGATAGCAATCAGCCCCAGCATTTT. This translates into CASSFGGADSNQPQHF.